The 27 T cell receptor beta chains below come from one sample, sequenced in a study of CD8+CD57+ T cells in acquired aplastic anemia. The TCR beta profiling, which covered VDJ combination and CDR3 sequence, was carried out using genomic DNA as the template. TCRdb re-derived calls from the reads in MiXCR, one entry per CDR3 protein. This table has some 170,000 distinct CDR3 sequences, roughly 43% appearing once. Only patients with CD8+CD57+ cell expansion on flow cytometry were chosen for sequencing. Specimen: sorted CD4+, CD8+, or CD8+CD57+ T cells (not recorded which) from PBMCs. Receptors originate from a human donor with aplastic anemia.

This clonotype was seen repeatedly, ten times or more. The V call is TRBV25-1, the J call TRBJ1-2; no reliable D call. With 1 base removed from V and 3 bases from J, the gap between germline ends came to 9 bases. This CDR3 contains 14 residues. Germline V gives CDR1 MGHDK, CDR2 SYGVNS. The CDR3 loop reads CASSESEDYYGYTF. CDR3 in DNA: TGTGCCAGCAGTGAATCCGAAGATTACTATGGCTACACCTTC.

This clonotype has ten or more counts. The V and J genes are TRBV12-3 or TRBV12-4 and TRBJ2-7, with a possible D match to TRBD1 (6 bases). V lost 1 base and J lost 7, with 14 bases in between. The CDR3 consists of 14 residues. DNA of the CDR3: TGTGCCAGCAGTTTAGGAGGTCAGGGGCAAGAGCAGTACTTC. Translated, it gives CASSLGGQGQEQYF.

The count of this clonotype is one. This chain joins TRBV14 and TRBJ2-5; 10 bases are a match to TRBD2. This CDR3 spans 15 amino acids. V lost 2 bases, J lost 10 bases, and 10 bases stayed unmatched. CDR1 is SGHDN, CDR2 FVKESK, per germline. The CDR3 DNA reads TGTGCCAGCAGCCAACCTAGCGGGGGACAGACGGTCCAGTACTTC. It yields the protein CASSQPSGGQTVQYF.

CDR3 region: CASSLGPGDSNYGYTF. CDR3 in DNA: TGTGCCAGCAGCTTAGGCCCCGGGGATTCTAACTATGGCTACACCTTC. The rearrangement uses TRBV13 and TRBJ1-2; D gene uncertain. The V gene's germline CDR1 is PRHDT and CDR2 FYEKMQ (reference sequence). Trimming removed 0 bases from V and 0 bases from J, with 11 bases in between. The CDR3 has 16 residues.

Comment on this clonotype: Mismatch with germline at one junction end may stem from a read error. This chain joins TRBV15 and TRBJ2-7; D is possibly TRBD1 (6 bases). The germline CDR1 and CDR2 sequences are LNHNV and YYDKDF (reference sequence). The CDR3 is made up of 14 amino acids. The CDR3 here is CATSRRGSSCEQYF. Here the CDR3 DNA reads TGTGCCACCAGCAGGAGGGGGAGCTCCTGCGAGCAGTACTTC.

In its sample, this clonotype was seen a few times. The J gene is TRBJ2-5, the V gene TRBV29-1; D is uncertain. Deletions cut 6 bases from V and 5 bases from J, with 13 bases between. The CDR3 is 12 residues long. Germline loops: CDR1 SQVTM, CDR2 ANQGSEA. CDR3 amino acids: CSVRTVGETQYF. In DNA, the CDR3 is TGCAGCGTGAGGACGGTGGGCGAGACCCAGTACTTC.

This clonotype was detected a few times. This rearrangement joins TRBV2 to TRBJ2-5; 8 nucleotides match TRBD2. The CDR3 has 14 residues. With V trimmed by 6 bases and J by 2 bases, 5 bases remained unmatched. Germline V gene sequence: CDR1 SNHLY, CDR2 FYNNEI. The CDR3 is CASRRTSNQETQYF. The CDR3 DNA follows: TGTGCCAGCAGGAGGACTAGCAATCAAGAGACCCAGTACTTC.

The chain couples TRBV9 to TRBJ2-5; a possible D gene is TRBD1 (5 bases). Trimming cost V 1 base and J 5 bases, with 15 bases left between them. Germline V gives CDR1 SGDLS, CDR2 YYNGEE. This CDR3 comprises 15 residues. CDR3 sequence: CASSVRGRSSETQYF. The CDR3, as DNA: TGTGCCAGCAGCGTAAGGGGTCGGAGTTCGGAGACCCAGTACTTC.

The chain uses TRBV4-2 and TRBJ1-2; D call uncertain. V was shortened by 1 base and J by 4 bases, with 16 bases between the two germline ends. CDR1 is LGHNA and CDR2 is YNFKEQ in the germline V gene. The CDR3 loop spans 16 amino acids. CDR3 DNA: TGTGCCAGCAGCCAAGTCCGGGCAGCTTCCTCCTATGGCTACACCTTC. Translated: CASSQVRAASSYGYTF.

Concerning this clonotype: At one of its ends the junction is not consistent with the germline gene, which may arise from a read error. This chain links TRBV4-1 with TRBJ1-4, with D perhaps TRBD1 (6 bases). CDR1 is MGHRA, CDR2 YSYEKL, per germline. The CDR3 is made up of 20 amino acids. The CDR3, as DNA: TGCGCCAGCAGCCAAGATTTTCGGAGGGCAGGGGCCTCCAGGGCGGAAAAACTGCTTTTT. Amino acids: CASSQDFRRAGASRAEKLLF.

Ten or more counts support this clonotype. Here the CDR3 DNA reads TGTGCCAGCAGTTACTTAGCGGCGGCCGAGCAGTACTTC. It encodes CASSYLAAAEQYF. The chain is built from TRBV6-2 or TRBV6-3 and TRBJ2-7, with a tentative D call TRBD2 (6 bases). CDR1 MNHEY and CDR2 SVGEGT come from the germline V gene. This CDR3 has 13 amino acids. V was trimmed by 1 base and J by 6 bases, leaving 10 bases between them.

The J gene is TRBJ2-7, the V gene TRBV24-1, with 8 bases aligning to TRBD1. The CDR3 has 17 amino acids. Germline trimming cut 4 bases from V and 4 bases from J; bases unmatched to any gene: 14. CDR1 and CDR2 from the germline V gene are KGHDR and SFDVKD. The CDR3 coding sequence is TGTGCCACCAGTGACTCCGGGACAGGCGTAGGATCATACGAGCAGTACTTC. This encodes CATSDSGTGVGSYEQYF.

This clonotype was detected ten times or more. This chain links TRBV11-2 with TRBJ1-1; D is uncertain. The CDR3 has 13 residues. Per germline, CDR1 SGHAT and CDR2 FQNNGV. V was shortened by 3 bases and J by 3 bases, with 8 bases between the two germline ends. CDR3 sequence: CASSLLGDTEAFF. CDR3 bases: TGTGCCAGCAGCTTGTTAGGAGACACTGAAGCTTTCTTT.

A remark on this clonotype: Mismatch with germline at one junction end may stem from a read error. The J gene is TRBJ2-1, the V gene TRBV7-6; 12 positions agree with TRBD2. CDR1 is SGHVS and CDR2 is FNYEAQ in the germline V gene. CDR3 size: 17 residues. The CDR3: CASSLVSTSGSTNEQFF. CDR3 DNA: TGTGCTAGCAGCTTAGTTTCGACTAGCGGGAGTACCAATGAGCAGTTCTTC.

This clonotype was seen ten or more times. The chain recombines TRBV29-1 with TRBJ2-5, with TRBD1 identical over 8 bases. Trimming took 6 bases from V and 5 from J; bases not matched to a gene: 8. The CDR3 has 13 residues. The germline V gene has CDR1 SQVTM and CDR2 ANQGSEA. As DNA, the CDR3 is TGCAGCGTAGGACAGGGCCGTTGGGAGACCCAGTACTTC. This sequence encodes CSVGQGRWETQYF.

This clonotype has a count of ten or more. The genes are TRBV6-5 and TRBJ2-7; the D gene is possibly TRBD1 (5 bases). In germline, CDR1 is MNHEY, CDR2 SVGAGI. This CDR3 has 14 amino acids. V lost 6 bases and J lost 6, with 18 bases in between. The CDR3 bases are TGTGCCAGCAGATCCCTTCAGGGTTCCCCCGAGCAGTACTTC. The encoded protein is CASRSLQGSPEQYF.

The chain links TRBV18 to TRBJ1-6; weak D call: TRBD1 (5 bases). The CDR3 runs 14 residues. Trimming cost V 3 bases and J 8 bases, with 11 bases left between them. Germline CDR1 KGHSH, CDR2 LQKENI. The CDR3 region is CASSPGGGDSPLHF. CDR3 DNA sequence: TGTGCCAGCTCACCTGGCGGGGGTGATTCACCCCTCCACTTT.

The chain combines TRBV29-1 with TRBJ1-1; no reliable D call. The germline V and J ends were trimmed by 7 bases and 5 bases, with 11 bases remaining between them. The CDR3 covers 11 residues. Germline V gives CDR1 SQVTM, CDR2 ANQGSEA. The CDR3 is CSALAWTEAFF. The DNA of the CDR3 is TGCAGCGCCCTGGCCTGGACTGAAGCTTTCTTT.

With regard to this clonotype: The germline gene is not matched at one end of the junction; a read error may be the cause. The V and J genes are TRBV24-1 and TRBJ1-5; D perhaps matches TRBD1 (6 bases). Germline V gene lookup returns CDR1 KGHDR and CDR2 SFDVKD. This CDR3 is 15 amino acids long. For the CDR3, the DNA is TGTGCCACCAGCGATTCCAGAGGGGGTTCAGGGCCCCAGCATTTT. It is translated as CATSDSRGGSGPQHF.

Details on this clonotype: This could be a read error, since a much larger clone is one nucleotide away. The chain joins TRBV10-3 to TRBJ1-1; unclear D gene. The germline V and J ends were trimmed by 5 bases and 1 base, with 14 bases remaining between them. Germline V CDR1 and CDR2: ENHRY, SYGVKD. The CDR3 is 15 residues long. The CDR3 bases are TGTGCCATCAGTTTAACCTCGAGTTGGAACACTGAAGCTTTCTTT. This gives the protein CAISLTSSWNTEAFF.

This sequence joins TRBV19 and TRBJ2-7, with D possibly being TRBD1 (6 bases). CDR1 and CDR2 from the germline V gene are LNHDA and SQIVND (reference sequence). Trimming left V 5 bases short and J 5 bases short, with 16 bases between. The CDR3 is 14 residues long. CDR3 loop: CASSSWGQSHEQYF. The DNA of the CDR3 is TGTGCCAGTAGTTCCTGGGGGCAGAGTCACGAGCAGTACTTC.

This chain links TRBV29-1 with TRBJ2-7; TRBD1 matches at 10 bases. The CDR3 extends over 15 amino acids. The junction had 13 bases not matched to a gene; V was cut back by 4 bases and J by 7 bases. In germline, CDR1 is SQVTM, CDR2 ANQGSEA. Here the CDR3 DNA reads TGCAGCGTTGCCCCACCCGGGACAGGGGCGAGGGAGCAGTACTTC. It specifies CSVAPPGTGAREQYF.

V gene TRBV19 combines with J gene TRBJ2-5; D gene ambiguous. With 3 bases removed from V and 2 bases from J, the gap between germline ends came to 13 bases. Germline-derived CDR1 and CDR2 are LNHDA and SQIVND (reference sequence). CDR3 length equals 15 residues. The CDR3 sequence: CASSMIGYSQETQYF. The CDR3 coding sequence is TGTGCCAGTAGTATGATCGGGTACAGTCAAGAGACCCAGTACTTC.

V usage is TRBV11-2 and J usage is TRBJ2-1; D perhaps matches TRBD2 (5 bases). CDR1 and CDR2 from the germline V gene are SGHAT and FQNNGV. The CDR3 is 15 residues long. V was pared by 0 bases and J by 9 bases, with 15 bases between. The CDR3 bases are TGTGCCAGCAGCTTAGATGGGTCCGGGGTGGGTGAGCAGTTCTTC. Its protein product is CASSLDGSGVGEQFF.

The chain has TRBV2 and TRBJ2-2; either TRBD1 or TRBD2 may supply D (6 bases each). The CDR3 extends over 17 amino acids. In germline, CDR1 is SNHLY, CDR2 FYNNEI. V was pared by 0 bases and J by 3 bases, with 14 bases between. Written as DNA, the CDR3 is TGTGCCAGCAGTGAAGCGGGGGGCGGACGGTACACCGGGGAGCTGTTTTTT. It codes for CASSEAGGGRYTGELFF. The full variable domain, its missing parts supplied by reference TRBV2 and TRBJ2-2, is EPEVTQTPSHQVTQMGQEVILRCVPISNHLYFYWYRQILGQKVEFLVSFYNNEISEKSEIFDDQFSVERPDGSNFTLKIRSTKLEDSAMYFCASSEAGGGRYTGELFFGEGSRLTVL.

This chain uses TRBV24-1 with TRBJ1-3; the D is unclear. V lost 4 bases to trimming and J lost 1 base, with 7 bases between them. CDR1 and CDR2 from the germline V gene are KGHDR and SFDVKD. The CDR3 runs 14 residues. The CDR3 here is CATSDPASGNTIYF. CDR3 coding DNA: TGTGCCACCAGTGACCCCGCGTCTGGAAACACCATATATTTT.

This clonotype was seen a handful of times. The chain uses TRBV3-1 and TRBJ1-1; no clear D gene. Germline V CDR1 and CDR2: LGHDT, YNNKEL (reference sequence). Trimming shortened V by 4 bases and J by 3 bases, and 9 bases separated the two germline ends. This CDR3 is 13 amino acids long. In DNA form, the CDR3 reads TGTGCCAGCAGCCTCAAACATGACACTGAAGCTTTCTTT. Amino acid sequence: CASSLKHDTEAFF. The full variable domain, in which reference TRBV3-1 and TRBJ1-1 provide the parts outside the CDR3, is DTAVSQTPKYLVTQMGNDKSIKCEQNLGHDTMYWYKQDSKKFLKIMFSYNNKELIINETVPNRFSPKSPDKAHLNLHINSLELGDSAVYFCASSLKHDTEAFFGQGTRLTVV.